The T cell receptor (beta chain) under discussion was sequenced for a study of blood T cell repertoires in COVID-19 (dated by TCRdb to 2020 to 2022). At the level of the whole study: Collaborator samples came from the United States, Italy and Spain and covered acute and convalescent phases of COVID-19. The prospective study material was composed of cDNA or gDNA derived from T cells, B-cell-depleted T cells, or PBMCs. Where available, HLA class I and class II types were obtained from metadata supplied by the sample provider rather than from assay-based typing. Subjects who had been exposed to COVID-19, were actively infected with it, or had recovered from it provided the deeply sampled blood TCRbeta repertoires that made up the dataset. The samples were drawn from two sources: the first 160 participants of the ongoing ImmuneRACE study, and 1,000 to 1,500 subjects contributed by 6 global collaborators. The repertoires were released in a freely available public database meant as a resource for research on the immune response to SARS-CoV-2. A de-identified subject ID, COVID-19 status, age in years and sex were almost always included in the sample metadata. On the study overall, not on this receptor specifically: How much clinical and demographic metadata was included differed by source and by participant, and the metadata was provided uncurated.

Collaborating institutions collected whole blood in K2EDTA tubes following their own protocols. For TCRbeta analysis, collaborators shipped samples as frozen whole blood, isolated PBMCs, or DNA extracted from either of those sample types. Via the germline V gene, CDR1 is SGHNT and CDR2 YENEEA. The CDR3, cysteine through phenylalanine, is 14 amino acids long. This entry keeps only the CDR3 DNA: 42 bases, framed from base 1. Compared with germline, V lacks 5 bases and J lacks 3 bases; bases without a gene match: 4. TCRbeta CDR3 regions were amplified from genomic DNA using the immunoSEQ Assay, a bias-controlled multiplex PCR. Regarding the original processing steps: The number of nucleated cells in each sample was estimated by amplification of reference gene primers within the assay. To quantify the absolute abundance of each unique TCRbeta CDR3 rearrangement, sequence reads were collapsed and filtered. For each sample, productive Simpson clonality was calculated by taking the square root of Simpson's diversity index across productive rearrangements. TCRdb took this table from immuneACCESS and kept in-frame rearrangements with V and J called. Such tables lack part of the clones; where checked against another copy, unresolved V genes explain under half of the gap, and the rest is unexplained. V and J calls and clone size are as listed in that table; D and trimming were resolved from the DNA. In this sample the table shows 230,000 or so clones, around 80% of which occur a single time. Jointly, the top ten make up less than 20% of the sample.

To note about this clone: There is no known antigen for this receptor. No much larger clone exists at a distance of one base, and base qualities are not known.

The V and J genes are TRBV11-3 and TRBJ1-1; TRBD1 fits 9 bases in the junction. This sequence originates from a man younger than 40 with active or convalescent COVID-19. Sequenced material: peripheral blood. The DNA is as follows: TGTGCCAGCAGCAAACAGGGGGCTCACACTGAAGCTTTCTTT. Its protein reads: CASSKQGAHTEAFF.